The 7 T cell receptor beta chains in this list originate from one sample, sequenced in a study of blood T cell repertoires in COVID-19. Using immunoSEQ multiplex PCR, the repertoire was profiled, and TCRdb retains in-frame clones only, with some absent. The sample includes fewer than 100,000 clones, around 75% of them seen just once. Sequenced input: peripheral blood. These receptor sequences come from a man aged 65 to 85 with acute or convalescent COVID-19.

This CDR3 is CASSLDQGETQYF. The CDR3 DNA reads TGCGCCAGCAGCTTGGATCAGGGAGAGACCCAGTACTTC. The genes are TRBV5-1 and TRBJ2-5, with a weak D call TRBD1 (5 bases). With 0 bases removed from V and 4 bases from J, the gap between germline ends came to 7 bases. This CDR3 region has 13 residues. The V gene's germline CDR1 is SGHRS and CDR2 YFSETQ.

The gene calls are TRBV28 and TRBJ1-4, with a tentative D call TRBD1 (6 bases). This CDR3 is built from 16 residues. V was cut by 6 bases and J by 1 base, with 15 bases left in between. Germline lookup yields CDR1 MDHEN and CDR2 SYDVKM. The CDR3 protein is CASSRSGARTNEKLFF. CDR3 DNA: TGTGCCAGCAGCCGATCAGGGGCGCGAACTAATGAAAAACTGTTTTTT.

CDR3 in DNA: TGTGCCAGTAGTATTACCGGACTAGCGGGAGGGTCGGGGGAGACCCAGTACTTC. Encoded protein: CASSITGLAGGSGETQYF. The rearrangement joins TRBV19 to TRBJ2-5; the match to TRBD2 covers 15 bases. The CDR3 sequence is 18 residues long. The V and J ends lost 3 bases and 5 bases, in that order; junction bases with no gene match: 10. The germline gives CDR1 LNHDA, CDR2 SQIVND (reference sequence).

This clone came up a few times. CDR3 loop: CASSLYGDRSEELFF. CDR3 DNA: TGTGCCAGCAGCTTATATGGGGACAGGTCTGAGGAGCTGTTTTTT. The chain carries TRBV7-3 and TRBJ2-2, with 8 bases aligning to TRBD1. Trimming removed 2 bases from V and 10 bases from J; junction bases left unmatched: 9. The CDR3 contains 15 residues. CDR1 SGHTA and CDR2 FQGTGA come from the germline V gene. The full variable domain, in which reference TRBV7-3 and TRBJ2-2 provide the parts outside the CDR3, is GAGVSQTPSNKVTEKGKYVELRCDPISGHTALYWYRQSLGQGPEFLIYFQGTGAADDSGLPNDRFFAVRPEGSVSTLKIQRTERGDSAVYLCASSLYGDRSEELFFGEGSRLTVL.

The rearrangement uses TRBV30 and TRBJ1-6; TRBD1 might be the D (6 bases). Trimming took off 8 bases at V and 7 bases at J, with 12 bases between the two ends. In germline, CDR1 is GTSNPN, CDR2 SVGIG (reference sequence). The CDR3 extends over 12 amino acids. The CDR3 bases are TGTGCCAAGGGGCAGGGGAATTCACCCCTCCACTTT. It yields the protein CAKGQGNSPLHF.

The chain combines TRBV28 with TRBJ1-2, with TRBD1 as a possible D gene (6 bases). This CDR3 has 14 amino acids. V was shortened by 5 bases and J by 5 bases, with 15 bases between the two germline ends. The germline V gene encodes CDR1 MDHEN and CDR2 SYDVKM. The CDR3 DNA reads TGTGCCAGCAGTCGTCAAGGGGGAGGGTATGGCTACACCTTC. Amino acid sequence: CASSRQGGGYGYTF.

A single count supports this clone. The chain is built from TRBV24-1 and TRBJ2-1, with unresolved D. CDR1 is KGHDR and CDR2 is SFDVKD in the germline V gene. The ends were cut back, 4 bases at V and 0 bases at J, with 6 bases in the middle. The CDR3 is 14 residues long. The chain's CDR3 is CATSDPSSYNEQFF. CDR3 nucleotide sequence: TGTGCCACCAGTGACCCGAGCTCCTACAATGAGCAGTTCTTC.